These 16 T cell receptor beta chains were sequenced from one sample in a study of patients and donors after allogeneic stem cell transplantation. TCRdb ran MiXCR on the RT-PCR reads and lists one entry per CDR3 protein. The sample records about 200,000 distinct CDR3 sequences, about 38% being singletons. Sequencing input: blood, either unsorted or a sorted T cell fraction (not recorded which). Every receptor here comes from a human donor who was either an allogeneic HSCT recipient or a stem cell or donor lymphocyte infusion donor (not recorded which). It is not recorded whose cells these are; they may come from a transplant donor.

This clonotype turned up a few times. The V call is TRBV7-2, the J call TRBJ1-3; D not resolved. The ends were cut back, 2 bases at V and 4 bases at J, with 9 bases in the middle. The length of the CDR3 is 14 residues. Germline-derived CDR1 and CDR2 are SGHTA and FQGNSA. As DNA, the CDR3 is TGTGCCAGCAGCTTACAGTCGACGGGAAACACCATATATTTT. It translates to CASSLQSTGNTIYF.

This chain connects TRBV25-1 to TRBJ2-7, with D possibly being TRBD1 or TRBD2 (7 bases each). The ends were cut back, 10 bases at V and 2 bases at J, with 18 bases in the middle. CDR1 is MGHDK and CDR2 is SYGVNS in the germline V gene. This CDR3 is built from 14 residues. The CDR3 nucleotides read TGTGCCACCCTAAGGGAGGGGGCCCCCTACGAGCAGTACTTC. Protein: CATLREGAPYEQYF.

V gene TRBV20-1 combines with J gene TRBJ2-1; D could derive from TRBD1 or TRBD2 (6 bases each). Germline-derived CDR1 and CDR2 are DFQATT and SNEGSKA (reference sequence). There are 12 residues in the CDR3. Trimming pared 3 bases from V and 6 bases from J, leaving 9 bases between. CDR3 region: CSASRGANEQFF. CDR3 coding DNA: TGCAGTGCTAGTAGGGGGGCCAATGAGCAGTTCTTC.

The CDR3 sequence: CATAQSSYEQYF. The CDR3 nucleotides read TGTGCCACGGCGCAGAGCTCCTACGAGCAGTACTTC. The chain links TRBV6-5 to TRBJ2-7; D call uncertain. Trimming took off 10 bases at V and 0 bases at J, with 10 bases between the two ends. Germline CDR1 and CDR2: MNHEY and SVGAGI. CDR3 length equals 12 residues.

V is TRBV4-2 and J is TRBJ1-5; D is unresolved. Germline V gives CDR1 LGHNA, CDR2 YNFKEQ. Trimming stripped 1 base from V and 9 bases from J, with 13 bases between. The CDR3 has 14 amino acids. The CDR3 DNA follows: TGTGCCAGCAGCCAAGGGACTGTCGGCCGGCCCCAGCATTTT. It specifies CASSQGTVGRPQHF.

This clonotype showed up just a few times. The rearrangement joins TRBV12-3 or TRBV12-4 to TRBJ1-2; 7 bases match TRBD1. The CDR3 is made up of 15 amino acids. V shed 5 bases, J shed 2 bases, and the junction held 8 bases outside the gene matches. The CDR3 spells CASSPYKTGNYGYTF. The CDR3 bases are TGTGCCAGCAGTCCCTATAAGACAGGGAACTATGGCTACACCTTC.

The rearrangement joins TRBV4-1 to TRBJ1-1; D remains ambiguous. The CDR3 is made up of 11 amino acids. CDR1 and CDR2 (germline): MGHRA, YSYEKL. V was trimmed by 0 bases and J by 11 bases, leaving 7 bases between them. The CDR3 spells CASSQENWAFF. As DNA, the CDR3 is TGCGCCAGCAGCCAAGAAAATTGGGCTTTCTTT.

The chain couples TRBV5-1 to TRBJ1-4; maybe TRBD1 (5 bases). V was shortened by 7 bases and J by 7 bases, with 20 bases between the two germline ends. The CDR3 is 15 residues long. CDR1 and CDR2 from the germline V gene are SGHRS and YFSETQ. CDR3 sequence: CASGRTQGNGEKLFF. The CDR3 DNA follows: TGCGCCAGCGGTAGAACTCAGGGAAACGGTGAAAAACTGTTTTTT.

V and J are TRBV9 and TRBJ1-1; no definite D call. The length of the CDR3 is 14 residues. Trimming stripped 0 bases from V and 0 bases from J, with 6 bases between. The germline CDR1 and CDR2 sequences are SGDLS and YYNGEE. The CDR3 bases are TGTGCCAGCAGCGTAGCTTCCGTGAACACTGAAGCTTTCTTT. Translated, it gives CASSVASVNTEAFF.

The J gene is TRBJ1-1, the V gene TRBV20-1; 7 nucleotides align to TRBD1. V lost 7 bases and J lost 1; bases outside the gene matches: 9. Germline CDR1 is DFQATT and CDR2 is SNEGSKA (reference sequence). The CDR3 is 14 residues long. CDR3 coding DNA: TGCAGTGTTCAACCAGGGGGTGCGAACACTGAAGCTTTCTTT. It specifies CSVQPGGANTEAFF.

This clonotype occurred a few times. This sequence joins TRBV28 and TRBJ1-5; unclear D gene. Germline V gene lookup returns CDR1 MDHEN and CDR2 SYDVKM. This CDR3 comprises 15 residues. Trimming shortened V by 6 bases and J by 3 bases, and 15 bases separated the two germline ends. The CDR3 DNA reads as TGTGCCAGCAGGGGGTCCCCAGATGACAATCAGCCCCAGCATTTT. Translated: CASRGSPDDNQPQHF. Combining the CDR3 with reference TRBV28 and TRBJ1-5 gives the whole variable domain DVKVTQSSRYLVKRTGEKVFLECVQDMDHENMFWYRQDPGLGLRLIYFSYDVKMKEKGDIPEGYSVSREKKERFSLILESASTNQTSMYLCASRGSPDDNQPQHFGDGTRLSIL.

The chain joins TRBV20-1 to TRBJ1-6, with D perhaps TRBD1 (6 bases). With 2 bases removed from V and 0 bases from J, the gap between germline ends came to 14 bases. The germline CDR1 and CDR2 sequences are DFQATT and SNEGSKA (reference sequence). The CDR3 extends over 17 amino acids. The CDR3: CSARFPGVSSYNSPLHF. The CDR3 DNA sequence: TGCAGTGCTAGATTTCCAGGGGTGAGCTCCTATAATTCACCCCTCCACTTT.

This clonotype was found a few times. The CDR3 loop reads CSVEPRTGAEAFF. DNA of the CDR3: TGCAGCGTTGAACCCCGAACAGGGGCTGAAGCTTTCTTT. This sequence joins TRBV29-1 and TRBJ1-1; the match to TRBD1 covers 7 bases. J was trimmed by 6 bases and V by 2 bases; bases with no gene match: 6. CDR1 is SQVTM and CDR2 is ANQGSEA in the germline V gene. CDR3 size: 13 residues.

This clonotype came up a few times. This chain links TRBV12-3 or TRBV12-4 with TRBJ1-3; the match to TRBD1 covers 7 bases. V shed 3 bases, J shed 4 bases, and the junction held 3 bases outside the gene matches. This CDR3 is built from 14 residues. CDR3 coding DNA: TGTGCCAGCAGTTTGGGGACAGTAGGAAACACCATATATTTT. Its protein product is CASSLGTVGNTIYF.

CDR3 nucleotide sequence: TGTGCCACCAGTGGGACAGGGCTCAATCAGCCCCAGCATTTT. Translating it yields CATSGTGLNQPQHF. V gene TRBV24-1 combines with J gene TRBJ1-5, with TRBD1 matching over 8 bases. Germline CDR1 is KGHDR and CDR2 is SFDVKD. The CDR3 length is 14 residues. V shed 5 bases, J shed 3 bases, and the junction held 2 bases outside the gene matches.

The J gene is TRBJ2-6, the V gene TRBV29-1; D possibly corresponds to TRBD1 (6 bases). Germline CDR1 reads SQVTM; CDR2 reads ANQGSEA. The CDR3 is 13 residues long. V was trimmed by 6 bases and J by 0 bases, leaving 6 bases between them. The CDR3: CSVRGSGANVLTF. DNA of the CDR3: TGCAGCGTCAGGGGCTCTGGGGCCAACGTCCTGACTTTC.